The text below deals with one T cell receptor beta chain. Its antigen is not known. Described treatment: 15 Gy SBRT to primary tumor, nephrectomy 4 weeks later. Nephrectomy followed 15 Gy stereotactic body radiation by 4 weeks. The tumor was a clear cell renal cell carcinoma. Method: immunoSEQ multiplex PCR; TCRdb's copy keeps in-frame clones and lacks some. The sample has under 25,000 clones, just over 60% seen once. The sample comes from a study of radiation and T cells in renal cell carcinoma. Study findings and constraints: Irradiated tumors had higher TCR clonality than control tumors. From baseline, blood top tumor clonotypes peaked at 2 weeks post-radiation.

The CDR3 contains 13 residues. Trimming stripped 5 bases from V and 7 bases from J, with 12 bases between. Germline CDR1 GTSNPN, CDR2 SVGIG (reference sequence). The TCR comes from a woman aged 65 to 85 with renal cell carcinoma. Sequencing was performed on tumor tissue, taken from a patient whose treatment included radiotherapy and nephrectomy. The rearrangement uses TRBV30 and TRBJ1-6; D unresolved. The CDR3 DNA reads TGTGCCTGGGGAGTGGGCAGCAATTCACCCCTCCACTTT. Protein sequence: CAWGVGSNSPLHF.